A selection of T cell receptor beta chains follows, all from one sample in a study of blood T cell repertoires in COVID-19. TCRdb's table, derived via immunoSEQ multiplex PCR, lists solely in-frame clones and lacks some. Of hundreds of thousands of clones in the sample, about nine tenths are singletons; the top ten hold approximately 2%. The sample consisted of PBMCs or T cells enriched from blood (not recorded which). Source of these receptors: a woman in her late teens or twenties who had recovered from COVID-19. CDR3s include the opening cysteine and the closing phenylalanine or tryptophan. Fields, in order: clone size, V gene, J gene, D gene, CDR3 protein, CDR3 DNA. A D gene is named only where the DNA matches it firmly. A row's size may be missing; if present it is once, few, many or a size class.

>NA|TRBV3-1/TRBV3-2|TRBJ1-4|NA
CASSPGEWSNNEKLFF
TGTGCCAGCAGCCCCGGGGAGTGGAGCAATAATGAAAAACTGTTTTTT
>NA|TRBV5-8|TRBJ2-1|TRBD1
CASSPGQDNEQFF
TGTGCCAGCAGCCCGGGACAGGACAATGAGCAGTTCTTC
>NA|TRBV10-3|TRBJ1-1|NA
CAISESGLTEAFF
TGTGCCATCAGTGAGTCTGGACTGACTGAAGCTTTCTTT
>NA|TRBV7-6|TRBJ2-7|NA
CASSLRLAQVNEQYF
TGTGCCAGCAGCTTAAGGTTGGCCCAGGTGAACGAGCAGTACTTC
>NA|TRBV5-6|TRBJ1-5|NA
CASSPGARGQPQHF
TGTGCCAGCAGCCCAGGGGCGCGAGGCCAGCCCCAGCATTTT
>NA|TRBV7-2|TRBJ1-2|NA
CASSPTQNVPYGYTF
TGTGCCAGCAGCCCCACACAGAACGTCCCATATGGCTACACCTTC
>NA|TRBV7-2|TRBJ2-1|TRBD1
CASSLQGAGSYNEQFF
TGTGCCAGCAGCTTACAGGGGGCGGGCTCCTACAATGAGCAGTTCTTC
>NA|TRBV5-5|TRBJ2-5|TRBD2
CASSNSGGAWDQETQYF
TGTGCCAGCAGCAATAGCGGGGGGGCCTGGGACCAAGAGACCCAGTACTTC
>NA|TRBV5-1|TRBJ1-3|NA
CASRLLSGNTIYF
TGCGCCAGCAGGTTGCTCTCTGGAAACACCATATATTTT
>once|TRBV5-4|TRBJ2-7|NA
CASSLGQGPYEQYF
TGTGCCAGCAGCTTGGGGCAGGGGCCCTACGAGCAGTACTTC
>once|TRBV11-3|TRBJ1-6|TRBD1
CASSSGTGSSPLHF
TGTGCCAGCAGCTCCGGGACAGGGAGTTCACCCCTCCACTTT
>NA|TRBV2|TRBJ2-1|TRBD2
CASSVLAGVSEQFF
TGTGCCAGCAGTGTACTAGCGGGAGTCAGTGAGCAGTTCTTC
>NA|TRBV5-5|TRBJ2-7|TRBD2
CASSLGLAGAYEQYF
TGTGCCAGCAGCTTGGGACTAGCGGGAGCTTACGAGCAGTACTTC
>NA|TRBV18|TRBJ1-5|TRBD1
CASSPGTGGLQPQHF
TGTGCCAGCTCACCAGGGACAGGGGGCCTTCAGCCCCAGCATTTT
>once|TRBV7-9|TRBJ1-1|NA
CASSLSAEAFF
TGTGCCAGCAGCTTAAGCGCTGAAGCTTTCTTT
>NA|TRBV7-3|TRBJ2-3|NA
CASSLNRVRDTQYF
TGTGCCAGCAGCTTAAACAGGGTTAGAGATACGCAGTATTTT
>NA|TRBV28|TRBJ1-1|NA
CASSLRGLLNTEAFF
TGTGCCAGCAGTTTAAGGGGCCTCTTGAACACTGAAGCTTTCTTT
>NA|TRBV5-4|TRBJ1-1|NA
CASSLEGVNTEAFF
TGTGCCAGCAGCTTGGAAGGGGTGAACACTGAAGCTTTCTTT
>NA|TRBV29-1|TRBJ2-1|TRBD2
CSVTSGSGYEQFF
TGCAGCGTTACTAGCGGGAGTGGATATGAGCAGTTCTTC
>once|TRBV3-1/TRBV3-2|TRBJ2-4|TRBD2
CASSHSGGSTKNIQYF
TGTGCCAGCAGCCACTCGGGGGGTTCGACCAAAAACATTCAGTACTTC
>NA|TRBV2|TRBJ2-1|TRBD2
CASSPGGRAYNEQFF
TGTGCCAGCAGTCCCGGCGGGAGGGCCTACAATGAGCAGTTCTTC
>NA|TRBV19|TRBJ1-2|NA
CASSMRNTNYGYTF
TGTGCCAGTAGTATGAGGAACACGAACTATGGCTACACCTTC
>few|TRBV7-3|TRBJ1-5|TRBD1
CASSSTGPWDGNQPQHF
TGTGCCAGCAGCTCGACAGGGCCCTGGGATGGCAATCAGCCCCAGCATTTT
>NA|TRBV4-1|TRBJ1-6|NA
CASSSQISSYNSPLHF
TGCGCCAGCAGCTCCCAAATCAGCTCCTATAATTCACCCCTCCACTTT
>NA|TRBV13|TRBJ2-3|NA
CASSTVADSTDTQYF
TGTGCCAGCAGCACAGTAGCGGATAGCACAGATACGCAGTATTTT
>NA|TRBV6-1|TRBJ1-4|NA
CASSEDRNEKLFF
TGTGCCAGCAGTGAAGACAGGAATGAAAAACTGTTTTTT
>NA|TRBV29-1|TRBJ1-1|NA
CSAAQGTEAFF
TGCAGCGCCGCACAGGGAACTGAAGCTTTCTTT
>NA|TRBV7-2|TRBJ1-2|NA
CASSADSLGYGYTF
TGTGCCAGCAGCGCCGACAGTCTCGGCTATGGCTACACCTTC
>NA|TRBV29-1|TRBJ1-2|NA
CSVELPYREGYGYTF
TGCAGCGTTGAATTACCTTACAGGGAAGGATATGGCTACACCTTC
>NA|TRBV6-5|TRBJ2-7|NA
CASSYGRSYYEQYF
TGTGCCAGCAGTTACGGCAGGTCTTACTACGAGCAGTACTTC
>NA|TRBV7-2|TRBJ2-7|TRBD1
CASSYVGTGEYEQYF
TGTGCCAGCAGCTACGTAGGGACAGGGGAGTACGAGCAGTACTTC
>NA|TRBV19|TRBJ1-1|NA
CASKAVEGEWTEAFF
TGTGCCAGTAAGGCCGTTGAGGGCGAGTGGACTGAAGCTTTCTTT
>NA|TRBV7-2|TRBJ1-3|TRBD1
CASSWDSSGNTIYF
TGTGCCAGCAGCTGGGACAGCTCTGGAAACACCATATATTTT
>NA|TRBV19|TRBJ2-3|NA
CASSFSRDSTDTQYF
TGTGCCAGTAGTTTTTCCCGGGATAGCACAGATACGCAGTATTTT